These 15 T cell receptor beta chains were sequenced from one sample in a study of T cells in Graves' hyperthyroidism and ophthalmopathy. RNA transcripts yielded amplified TCR beta CDR3 regions. Using the HTBI primer set, a first-round RT-PCR was run on the TCR CDR3. TCRdb used MiXCR to reprocess the multiplex PCR reads, holding one entry per CDR3 protein. The table lists 600,000 to 700,000 distinct CDR3 sequences, about 15% of them singletons. What was sequenced was blood. Source of these receptors: a middle-aged woman with Graves' ophthalmopathy.

In its sample, this clonotype was seen a few times. This rearrangement joins TRBV30 to TRBJ2-4, with D unresolved. CDR3 length: 12 residues. Germline loops: CDR1 GTSNPN, CDR2 SVGIG (reference sequence). V shed 5 bases and J shed 1 base, with 6 bases lying between them. The CDR3 sequence: CAWATAKNIQYF. The CDR3 DNA follows: TGTGCCTGGGCTACCGCCAAAAACATTCAGTACTTC.

This clonotype occurred a few times. This sequence joins TRBV5-1 and TRBJ2-7, with D unresolved. The ends were cut back, 1 base at V and 5 bases at J, with 7 bases in the middle. The CDR3 sequence is 12 residues long. CDR1 is SGHRS, CDR2 YFSETQ, per germline. Here the CDR3 reads CASSLMFDEQYF. In nucleotides, the CDR3 is TGCGCCAGCAGCTTGATGTTCGACGAGCAGTACTTC.

In its sample, this clonotype was seen many times. V gene TRBV29-1 combines with J gene TRBJ2-7; D may be TRBD2 (5 bases). CDR1 is SQVTM, CDR2 ANQGSEA, per germline. There are 13 residues in the CDR3. The V end lost 5 bases, the J end lost 3 bases, and 14 bases lay between the germline ends. DNA for the CDR3: TGCAGCGTTCGCCTAGCCTCGGGCTACGAGCAGTACTTC. It translates to CSVRLASGYEQYF.

In this sample, this clonotype turned up many times. This sequence joins TRBV7-8 and TRBJ2-2; no definite D call. This CDR3 region has 12 residues. Germline CDR1 and CDR2: SGHVS and FQNEAQ. V lost 6 bases and J 7 bases, leaving 9 bases between the germline ends. The CDR3 DNA reads TGTGCCAGCAGACGTTTGGTCGGGGAGCTGTTTTTT. Protein: CASRRLVGELFF.

This clonotype was observed a handful of times. The rearrangement joins TRBV29-1 to TRBJ2-2; 11 nucleotides agree with TRBD2. J was trimmed by 3 bases and V by 7 bases; bases with no gene match: 4. This CDR3 contains 14 residues. Germline-derived CDR1 and CDR2 are SQVTM and ANQGSEA. The CDR3 sequence is CSARLAGHTGELFF. CDR3 nucleotides: TGCAGCGCCAGACTAGCGGGACACACCGGGGAGCTGTTTTTT.

In its sample, this clonotype was seen many times. The CDR3 nucleotides read TGTGCCAGCAGCTTAGCACAGGGAAGAACTGAAGCTTTCTTT. It encodes CASSLAQGRTEAFF. The chain combines TRBV7-2 with TRBJ1-1, with a weak D call TRBD1 (6 bases). CDR3 length: 14 residues. Trimming stripped 0 bases from V and 5 bases from J, with 10 bases between. Germline lookup yields CDR1 SGHTA and CDR2 FQGNSA.

Worth noting for this clonotype: Relative to the germline gene, one junction end is altered; a read error may explain this. V is TRBV20-1 and J is TRBJ2-2; D may be TRBD2 (5 bases). Germline-derived CDR1 and CDR2 are DFQATT and SNEGSKA (reference sequence). The CDR3 contains 11 residues. The CDR3 protein is CSASSTGELLF. The CDR3 DNA is TGCAGTGCTAGCAGCACCGGGGAGCTGCTTTTT.

This clonotype was observed a few times. This chain joins TRBV7-2 and TRBJ2-7; 14 bases fit TRBD2. The CDR3 spans 15 residues. The germline V gene encodes CDR1 SGHTA and CDR2 FQGNSA. Trimming at V came to 5 bases and at J to 5 bases, leaving 5 bases not matched to a gene. This CDR3 reads CASSPPGLAGDEQYF. Here the CDR3 DNA reads TGTGCCAGCAGCCCGCCGGGACTAGCGGGGGACGAGCAGTACTTC.

The genes are TRBV7-2 and TRBJ2-7; 9 positions agree with TRBD2. After removal of 11 bases from V and 4 bases from J, the junction contained 12 bases not matched to a gene. The CDR3 extends over 14 amino acids. Germline V CDR1 and CDR2: SGHTA, FQGNSA. The CDR3 DNA sequence: TGTGCCTCAGCCGGTGCGGGAGGGCGATACGAGCAGTACTTC. It specifies CASAGAGGRYEQYF.

This clonotype appeared many times. The V and J genes are TRBV29-1 and TRBJ1-1; 9 bases align to TRBD1. The CDR3 length is 14 residues. V dropped 3 bases and J dropped 6; count of bases not matched to a gene: 8. Germline CDR1 and CDR2: SQVTM and ANQGSEA. CDR3 region: CSVDPGQGSPEAFF. The CDR3 DNA sequence: TGCAGCGTTGATCCGGGACAGGGTAGCCCTGAAGCTTTCTTT. Complete variable domain (other parts from reference TRBV29-1 and TRBJ1-1): SAVISQKPSRDICQRGTSLTIQCQVDSQVTMMFWYRQQPGQSLTLIATANQGSEATYESGFVIDKFPISRPNLTFSTLTVSNMSPEDSSIYLCSVDPGQGSPEAFFGQGTRLTVV.

This clonotype was seen ten or more times. This chain links TRBV2 with TRBJ2-5, with TRBD2 matching over 10 bases. CDR3 length: 15 amino acids. In germline, CDR1 is SNHLY, CDR2 FYNNEI. V lost 1 base and J lost 4; bases outside the gene matches: 3. In DNA form, the CDR3 reads TGTGCCAGCAGTGAAGGGCTAGCGGGAGTAGAGACCCAGTACTTC. This sequence encodes CASSEGLAGVETQYF.

This clonotype was observed many times. The V call is TRBV10-3, the J call TRBJ1-5, with D hard to call. Trimming cost V 0 bases and J 4 bases, with 7 bases left between them. The CDR3 contains 14 residues. Germline V gene sequence: CDR1 ENHRY, CDR2 SYGVKD. CDR3 DNA sequence: TGTGCCATCAGTGAGTCCCTTGAAAATCAGCCCCAGCATTTT. This encodes CAISESLENQPQHF.

The table lists this clonotype with a few counts. The chain combines TRBV28 with TRBJ2-7; no clear D. Germline V CDR1 and CDR2: MDHEN, SYDVKM. The CDR3 loop spans 14 amino acids. The V end was cut by 8 bases, the J end by 4 bases, with 18 bases between. CDR3: CASSEQPPRYEQYF. The CDR3 DNA reads TGTGCCAGCTCTGAGCAGCCACCGCGTTACGAGCAGTACTTC.

This clonotype was seen at least ten times. V is TRBV28 and J is TRBJ2-4; 11 bases are shared with TRBD2. The CDR3 sequence is 17 residues long. Germline values: CDR1 MDHEN, CDR2 SYDVKM. Unmatched junction bases numbered 9, after V lost 6 bases and J lost 2 bases. In DNA form, the CDR3 reads TGTGCCAGCAGCCCCCTTGCTAGCGGGAGGACCAAAAACATTCAGTACTTC. Its translation is CASSPLASGRTKNIQYF.

This clonotype showed up many times. This chain uses TRBV7-3 with TRBJ2-7, with D unresolved. V lost 1 base, J lost 2 bases, and 6 bases lay in between. The CDR3 runs to 13 residues. Germline V lookup: CDR1 SGHTA, CDR2 FQGTGA. The CDR3: CASSLNGPYEQYF. The CDR3 coding sequence is TGTGCCAGCAGCTTAAATGGTCCCTACGAGCAGTACTTC. The full variable domain, completed using reference TRBV7-3 and TRBJ2-7, is GAGVSQTPSNKVTEKGKYVELRCDPISGHTALYWYRQSLGQGPEFLIYFQGTGAADDSGLPNDRFFAVRPEGSVSTLKIQRTERGDSAVYLCASSLNGPYEQYFGPGTRLTVT.